This T cell receptor (beta chain) was observed in a study of a mutant IDH1 vaccine in newly diagnosed glioma. Study in general: Vaccinations, eight in total, occurred in weeks 1, 3, 5, 7, 11, 15, 19, 23. Patients got their first vaccination 4-6 weeks after radiotherapy alone, or with temozolomide cycles. Treated patients had a mean age of roughly 40 years and a roughly 62% male, around 38% female split.

For this clone: No antigen is known for it.

This CDR3 spans 13 amino acids. Per the germline V gene, CDR1 is SGHRS and CDR2 is YFSETQ. After removal of 1 base from V and 13 bases from J, the junction contained 4 bases not matched to a gene. Here immunoSEQ multiplex PCR was the method, and the copy in TCRdb shows in-frame clones only, minus some. The sample carries 23,000 or so clones, around 79% recorded once. Time point given: week 5, during vaccination. Each dose delivered 300 ug of mutant IDH1 20-mer peptide subcutaneously with imiquimod. V and J are TRBV5-1 and TRBJ2-1; 11 bases align to TRBD2. The material sequenced was PBMCs, taken from a glioma patient whose treatment included an IDH1 peptide vaccine. This receptor was identified in a man aged 40-50 years with glioma. For the CDR3, the DNA is TGCGCCAGCAGCTTGACGGGGACTAGCGGACAGTTCTTC. Translating gives CASSLTGTSGQFF.